This TCR beta chain was profiled in a study of blood T cell repertoires in COVID-19. As for the study in general: Spain, Italy and the United States supplied samples that represented acute and convalescent COVID-19.

Profiling relied on immunoSEQ multiplex PCR, and the TCRdb table lists in-frame clones only, not all of them. The sample includes about 200,000 clones, approximately 84% of them seen just once. CDR1 SGHDT and CDR2 YYEEEE come from the germline V gene. The CDR3 is 15 residues long. V was clipped by 1 base and J by 7 bases; unmatched bases: 6. V usage is TRBV5-6 and J usage is TRBJ1-3; 9 bases map to TRBD1. The TCR sequence derives from a woman aged 50 to 65 with active or convalescent COVID-19. The specimen sequenced was peripheral blood. This CDR3 is CASSLTGGEGNTIYF. The CDR3 bases are TGTGCCAGCAGCTTGACAGGGGGCGAGGGGAACACCATATATTTT. Supplemented by reference TRBV5-6 and TRBJ1-3, the full variable domain reads DAGVTQSPTHLIKTRGQQVTLRCSPKSGHDTVSWYQQALGQGPQFIFQYYEEEERQRGNFPDRFSGHQFPNYSSELNVNALLLGDSALYLCASSLTGGEGNTIYFGEGSWLTVV.